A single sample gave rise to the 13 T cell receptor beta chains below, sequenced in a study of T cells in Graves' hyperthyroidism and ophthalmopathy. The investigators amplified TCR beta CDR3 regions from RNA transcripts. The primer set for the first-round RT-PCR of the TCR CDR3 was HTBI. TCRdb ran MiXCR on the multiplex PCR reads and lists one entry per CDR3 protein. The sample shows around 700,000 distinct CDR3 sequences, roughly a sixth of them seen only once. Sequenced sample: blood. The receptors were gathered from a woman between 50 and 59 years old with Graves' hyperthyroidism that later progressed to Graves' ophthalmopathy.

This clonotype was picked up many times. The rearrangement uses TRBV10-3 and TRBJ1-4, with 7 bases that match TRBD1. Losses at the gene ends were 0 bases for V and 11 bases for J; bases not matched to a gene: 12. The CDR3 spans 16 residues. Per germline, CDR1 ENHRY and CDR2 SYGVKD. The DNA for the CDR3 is TGTGCCATCAGTGAGTCGGAGACAGGGTCAGGGGGGAAACTGTTTTTT. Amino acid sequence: CAISESETGSGGKLFF.

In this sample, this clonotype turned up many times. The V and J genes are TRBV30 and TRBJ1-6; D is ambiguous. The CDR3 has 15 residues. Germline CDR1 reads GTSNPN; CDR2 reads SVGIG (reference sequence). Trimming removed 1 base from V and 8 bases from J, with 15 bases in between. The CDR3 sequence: CAWSAQVMSDSPLHF. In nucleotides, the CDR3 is TGTGCCTGGAGTGCCCAGGTAATGTCGGATTCACCCCTCCACTTT.

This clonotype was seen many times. CDR3 DNA: TGTGCCAGCAGGGGGACGAGTAATTCACCCCTCCACTTT. This gives the protein CASRGTSNSPLHF. The gene calls are TRBV12-3 or TRBV12-4 and TRBJ1-6, with D perhaps TRBD1 (5 bases). The CDR3 runs 13 residues. Trimming pared 6 bases from V and 6 bases from J, leaving 9 bases between.

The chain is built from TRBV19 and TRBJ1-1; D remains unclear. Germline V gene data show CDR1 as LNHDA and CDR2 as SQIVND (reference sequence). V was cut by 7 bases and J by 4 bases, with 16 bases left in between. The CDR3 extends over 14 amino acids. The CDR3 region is CASKTMEFGTEAFF. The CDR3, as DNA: TGTGCCAGTAAAACAATGGAATTTGGCACTGAAGCTTTCTTT.

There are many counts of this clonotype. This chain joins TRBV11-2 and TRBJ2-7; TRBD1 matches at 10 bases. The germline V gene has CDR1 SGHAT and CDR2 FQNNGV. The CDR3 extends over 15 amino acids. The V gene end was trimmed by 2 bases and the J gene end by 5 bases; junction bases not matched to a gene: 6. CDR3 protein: CASSLRGQGHDEQYF. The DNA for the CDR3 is TGTGCCAGCAGCTTAAGGGGACAGGGGCACGACGAGCAGTACTTC.

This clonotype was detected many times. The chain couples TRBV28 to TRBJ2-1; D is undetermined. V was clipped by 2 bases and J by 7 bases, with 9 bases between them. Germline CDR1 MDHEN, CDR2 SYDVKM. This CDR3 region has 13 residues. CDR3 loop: CASSLGRPNEQFF. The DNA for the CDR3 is TGTGCCAGCAGTTTAGGCAGGCCGAATGAGCAGTTCTTC. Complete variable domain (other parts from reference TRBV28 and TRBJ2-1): DVKVTQSSRYLVKRTGEKVFLECVQDMDHENMFWYRQDPGLGLRLIYFSYDVKMKEKGDIPEGYSVSREKKERFSLILESASTNQTSMYLCASSLGRPNEQFFGPGTRLTVL.

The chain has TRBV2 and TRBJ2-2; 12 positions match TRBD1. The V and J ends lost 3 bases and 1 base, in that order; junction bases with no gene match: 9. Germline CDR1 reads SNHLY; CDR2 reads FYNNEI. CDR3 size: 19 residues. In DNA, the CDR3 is TGTGCCAGCAGTGACCCGGGACAGGGGGCCCCTCAGAACACCGGGGAGCTGTTTTTT. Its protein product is CASSDPGQGAPQNTGELFF.

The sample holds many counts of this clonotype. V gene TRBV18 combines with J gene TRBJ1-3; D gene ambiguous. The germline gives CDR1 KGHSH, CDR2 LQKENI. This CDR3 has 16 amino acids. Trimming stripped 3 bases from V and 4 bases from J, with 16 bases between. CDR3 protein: CASSPTSRAEGNTIYF. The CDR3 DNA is TGTGCCAGCTCACCGACCTCGAGGGCCGAGGGAAACACCATATATTTT.

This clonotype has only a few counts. CDR3 residues: CASSQEFYNEQFF. CDR3 coding DNA: TGCGCCAGCAGCCAAGAGTTTTACAATGAGCAGTTCTTC. This rearrangement joins TRBV4-1 to TRBJ2-1; the D is unclear. This CDR3 comprises 13 residues. Germline V lookup: CDR1 MGHRA, CDR2 YSYEKL. V lost 0 bases and J 4 bases, leaving 4 bases between the germline ends.

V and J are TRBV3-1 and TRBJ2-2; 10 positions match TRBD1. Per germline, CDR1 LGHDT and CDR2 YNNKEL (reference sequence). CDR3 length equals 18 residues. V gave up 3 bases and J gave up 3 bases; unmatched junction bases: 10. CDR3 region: CASSHLFPGQGHTGELFF. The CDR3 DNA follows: TGTGCCAGCAGCCACCTTTTCCCGGGACAGGGGCACACCGGGGAGCTGTTTTTT.

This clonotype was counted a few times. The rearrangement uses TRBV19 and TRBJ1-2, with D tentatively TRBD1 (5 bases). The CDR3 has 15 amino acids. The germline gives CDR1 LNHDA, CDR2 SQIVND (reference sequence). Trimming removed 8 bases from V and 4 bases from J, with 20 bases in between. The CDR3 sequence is CASSTGLPQIYGYTF. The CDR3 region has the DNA TGTGCCAGTTCAACGGGACTCCCCCAGATCTATGGCTACACCTTC.

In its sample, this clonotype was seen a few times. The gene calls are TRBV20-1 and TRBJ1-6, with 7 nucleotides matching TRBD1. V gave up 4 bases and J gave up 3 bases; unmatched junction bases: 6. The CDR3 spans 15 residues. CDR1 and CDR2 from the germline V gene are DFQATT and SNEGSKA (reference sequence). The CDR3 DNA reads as TGCAGTGCTACGACAGGGAACAACTATAATTCACCCCTCCACTTT. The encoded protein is CSATTGNNYNSPLHF.

CDR3 sequence reads: CSVELAGARSYNEQFF. DNA for the CDR3: TGCAGCGTTGAACTAGCGGGGGCCCGATCCTACAATGAGCAGTTCTTC. The chain has TRBV29-1 and TRBJ2-1; 10 bases line up with TRBD2. This CDR3 is 16 amino acids long. Germline-derived CDR1 and CDR2 are SQVTM and ANQGSEA. After removal of 2 bases from V and 1 base from J, the junction contained 5 bases not matched to a gene.